A selection of T cell receptor beta chains follows, all from one sample in a study of technical replicates of blood from a handful of donors. Data came from immunoSEQ multiplex PCR; TCRdb stores just in-frame clones and leaves some out. The sample consists of about 73,000 clones, 93% of them appearing once. The specimen sequenced was T cells isolated from PBMCs. The receptor set was obtained from a human donor in good health. Both conserved end residues are part of each CDR3. A D gene is named only where the DNA matches it firmly. Not all rows give a size; the values are once, few, many and, for expanded clones, a class.

V: TRBV27
D: TRBD2
size: NA
J: TRBJ2-1
CDR3: CASSHTSGTYHNEQFF
DNA: TGTGCCAGCAGTCACACTAGCGGCACCTACCACAATGAGCAGTTCTTC

V: TRBV10-1
D: NA
size: NA
J: TRBJ2-7
CDR3: CASSAGTLYEQYF
DNA: TGCGCCAGCAGCGCCGGGACACTCTACGAGCAGTACTTC

V: TRBV29-1
D: NA
size: NA
J: TRBJ2-7
CDR3: CSVLGTYEQYF
DNA: TGCAGCGTCCTCGGGACTTACGAGCAGTACTTC

V: TRBV29-1
D: TRBD2
size: NA
J: TRBJ2-3
CDR3: CSVASGRSTDTQYF
DNA: TGCAGCGTGGCTAGCGGGAGGAGCACAGATACGCAGTATTTT

V: TRBV19
D: NA
size: NA
J: TRBJ2-7
CDR3: CASRGGHYEQYF
DNA: TGTGCCAGTAGAGGGGGACACTACGAGCAGTACTTC

V: TRBV5-1
D: NA
size: NA
J: TRBJ1-1
CDR3: CASSLEETEAFF
DNA: TGCGCCAGCAGCTTGGAAGAGACTGAAGCTTTCTTT

V: TRBV29-1
D: NA
size: NA
J: TRBJ2-7
CDR3: CSVEMPGDEQYF
DNA: TGCAGCGTTGAAATGCCCGGGGACGAGCAGTACTTC

V: TRBV6-5
D: NA
size: NA
J: TRBJ2-5
CDR3: CASSYRGQETQYF
DNA: TGTGCCAGCAGTTACAGAGGTCAAGAGACCCAGTACTTC

V: TRBV5-4
D: NA
size: NA
J: TRBJ2-3
CDR3: CASSLGQGHTDTQYF
DNA: TGTGCCAGCAGCTTGGGGCAGGGCCATACAGATACGCAGTATTTT

V: TRBV10-2
D: NA
size: NA
J: TRBJ2-3
CDR3: CASSDTRGTDTQYF
DNA: TGCGCCAGCAGTGATACTAGGGGCACAGATACGCAGTATTTT

V: TRBV4-1
D: TRBD2
size: NA
J: TRBJ2-3
CDR3: CASSPRLEAGDLGTDTQYF
DNA: TGCGCCAGCAGCCCACGACTGGAAGCGGGGGATCTAGGCACAGATACGCAGTATTTT

V: TRBV7-3
D: NA
size: NA
J: TRBJ1-5
CDR3: CASTNLRGLRKDQPQHF
DNA: TGTGCCAGCACCAACCTAAGGGGTCTGCGGAAGGATCAGCCCCAGCATTTT

V: TRBV6-5
D: NA
size: NA
J: TRBJ1-4
CDR3: CASSYSKAQGREKLFF
DNA: TGTGCCAGCAGTTACTCGAAGGCACAGGGCCGAGAAAAACTGTTTTTT

V: TRBV2
D: NA
size: NA
J: TRBJ2-6
CDR3: CASKRKDSGANVLTF
DNA: TGTGCCAGCAAGAGGAAGGACTCTGGGGCCAACGTCCTGACTTTC

V: TRBV4-1
D: NA
size: NA
J: TRBJ2-7
CDR3: CASSQDSSYEQYF
DNA: TGCGCCAGCAGCCAAGACTCCAGCTACGAGCAGTACTTC

V: TRBV4-2
D: NA
size: NA
J: TRBJ2-2
CDR3: CASSQVRFLGTRGANTGELFF
DNA: TGTGCCAGCAGCCAAGTTAGATTCTTGGGTACTCGCGGGGCTAACACCGGGGAGCTGTTTTTT

V: TRBV2
D: NA
size: few
J: TRBJ1-1
CDR3: CASSLSSPEAFF
DNA: TGTGCCAGCAGCCTTAGTTCTCCCGAAGCTTTCTTT

V: TRBV7-6
D: TRBD1
size: NA
J: TRBJ1-1
CDR3: CASSAQGARDTEAFF
DNA: TGTGCCAGCAGCGCTCAGGGGGCTAGGGACACTGAAGCTTTCTTT

V: TRBV12-5
D: NA
size: NA
J: TRBJ1-5
CDR3: CASGLVRWPQHF
DNA: TGTGCTAGTGGTTTGGTACGGTGGCCCCAGCATTTT

V: TRBV11-2
D: NA
size: NA
J: TRBJ2-2
CDR3: CASSSVREGIGELFF
DNA: TGTGCCAGCAGCTCAGTCAGGGAAGGAATCGGGGAGCTGTTTTTT

V: TRBV10-3
D: TRBD1
size: NA
J: TRBJ1-1
CDR3: CATGTGGEAFF
DNA: TGTGCCACCGGGACAGGGGGCGAAGCTTTCTTT

V: TRBV28
D: TRBD1
size: NA
J: TRBJ1-1
CDR3: CASRTPGQITEAFF
DNA: TGTGCCAGCAGGACTCCGGGACAGATAACTGAAGCTTTCTTT

V: TRBV2
D: NA
size: NA
J: TRBJ1-2
CDR3: CASETRDNRRTNYGYTF
DNA: TGTGCCAGCGAAACCCGGGACAACCGAAGAACTAACTATGGCTACACCTTC

V: TRBV18
D: TRBD1
size: few
J: TRBJ2-7
CDR3: CASSPQRRDGTGSSYEQYF
DNA: TGTGCCAGCTCACCCCAACGTAGGGACGGGACAGGGAGCTCCTACGAGCAGTACTTC

V: TRBV27
D: TRBD1
size: few
J: TRBJ1-1
CDR3: CASRGQGDTEAFF
DNA: TGTGCCAGCAGGGGACAGGGAGACACTGAAGCTTTCTTT

V: TRBV6-1
D: TRBD1
size: once
J: TRBJ2-7
CDR3: CASRSTGGSYEQYF
DNA: TGTGCCAGCAGGTCGACAGGGGGCTCCTACGAGCAGTACTTC

V: TRBV7-6
D: TRBD1
size: NA
J: TRBJ2-7
CDR3: CASSEWTGSQQYF
DNA: TGTGCCAGCAGCGAATGGACAGGGTCGCAGCAGTACTTC

V: TRBV6-5
D: TRBD1
size: NA
J: TRBJ1-2
CDR3: CASSYSSTGVLYGYTF
DNA: TGTGCCAGCAGTTACTCGAGCACAGGGGTCCTATATGGCTACACCTTC

V: TRBV10-1
D: TRBD1
size: NA
J: TRBJ2-2
CDR3: CASAGTVNTGELFF
DNA: TGCGCCAGCGCCGGGACAGTTAACACCGGGGAGCTGTTTTTT

V: TRBV2
D: NA
size: once
J: TRBJ2-1
CDR3: CASTTLRGEQFF
DNA: TGTGCCAGCACCACGCTACGAGGCGAGCAGTTCTTC

V: TRBV5-1
D: TRBD2
size: NA
J: TRBJ2-5
CDR3: CASSLDLAGRELLKTQYF
DNA: TGCGCCAGCAGCTTGGATCTAGCGGGAAGGGAACTCCTAAAGACCCAGTACTTC

V: TRBV6-5
D: NA
size: NA
J: TRBJ1-5
CDR3: CASSYSGHADQPQHF
DNA: TGTGCCAGCAGTTACTCGGGACATGCGGATCAGCCCCAGCATTTT